One and the same sample provided the 7 T cell receptor beta chains below, sequenced in a study of T cells in placental villitis. Sequencing used immunoSEQ v4. Profiling relied on immunoSEQ multiplex PCR, and the TCRdb table lists in-frame clones only, not all of them. The sample includes around 3,100 clones, 75% to 80% seen only once; the top ten take about 20%. Material: placental tissue containing maternal and fetal cells. These receptor sequences come from a human patient with infectious villitis; the placental T cells may come from both mother and fetus.

This chain connects TRBV2 to TRBJ1-1, with unresolved D. V lost 7 bases, J lost 7 bases, and 13 bases lay in between. From germline, CDR1 is SNHLY and CDR2 FYNNEI. This CDR3 has 12 amino acids. CDR3 DNA: TGTGCCAGCACCACAGAGTCCCGTGAAGCTTTCTTT. Amino acids: CASTTESREAFF.

This chain connects TRBV19 to TRBJ1-2; no clear D gene. The CDR3 length is 13 residues. The ends were cut back, 6 bases at V and 2 bases at J, with 10 bases in the middle. Germline values: CDR1 LNHDA, CDR2 SQIVND (reference sequence). This CDR3 is CASRLQVNYGYTF. As DNA, the CDR3 is TGTGCCAGTAGGCTTCAGGTGAACTATGGCTACACCTTC.

The chain links TRBV4-1 to TRBJ1-2, with TRBD1 identical over 8 bases. The V gene end was trimmed by 2 bases and the J gene end by 0 bases; junction bases not matched to a gene: 5. The CDR3 length is 16 residues. CDR1 MGHRA and CDR2 YSYEKL come from the germline V gene. The CDR3 is CASSQPGQVSNYGYTF. The CDR3 region has the DNA TGCGCCAGCAGCCAACCGGGACAGGTTTCTAACTATGGCTACACCTTC.

As to this clone: This sample also contains other DNA sequences that code for the same CDR3. This chain links TRBV7-8 with TRBJ1-5; D may be TRBD1 (6 bases). Germline V gene sequence: CDR1 SGHVS, CDR2 FQNEAQ. This CDR3 has 13 residues. The V and J ends lost 5 bases and 5 bases respectively, with 10 bases between them. Here the CDR3 reads CASSLGGDQPQHF. As DNA, the CDR3 is TGTGCCAGCAGCCTAGGGGGGGATCAGCCCCAGCATTTT.

This sequence joins TRBV7-9 and TRBJ2-7; weak D call: TRBD1 (6 bases). The CDR3 runs 14 residues. The V and J ends lost 2 bases and 5 bases respectively, with 13 bases between them. Germline V gene sequence: CDR1 SEHNR, CDR2 FQNEAQ (reference sequence). CDR3 coding DNA: TGTGCCAGCAGCTTATCGGCACAGGGACACGAGCAGTACGTC. Protein: CASSLSAQGHEQYV.

The V call is TRBV5-1, the J call TRBJ1-6; D is possibly TRBD1 (6 bases). The CDR3 consists of 14 residues. Trimming left V 4 bases short and J 13 bases short, with 18 bases between. Germline CDR1 is SGHRS and CDR2 is YFSETQ. The CDR3 DNA reads TGCGCCAGCAGCCCGGACAGCCCGATGGTTCCCCTCCACTTT. This translates into CASSPDSPMVPLHF.

The chain is built from TRBV19 and TRBJ2-5, with TRBD2 identical over 11 bases. Germline CDR1 LNHDA, CDR2 SQIVND (reference sequence). The V gene end was trimmed by 5 bases and the J gene end by 2 bases; junction bases not matched to a gene: 4. This CDR3 has 15 residues. CDR3 amino acids: CASSPRLAGQETQYF. CDR3 coding DNA: TGTGCCAGTAGTCCCCGACTAGCGGGGCAAGAGACCCAGTACTTC.